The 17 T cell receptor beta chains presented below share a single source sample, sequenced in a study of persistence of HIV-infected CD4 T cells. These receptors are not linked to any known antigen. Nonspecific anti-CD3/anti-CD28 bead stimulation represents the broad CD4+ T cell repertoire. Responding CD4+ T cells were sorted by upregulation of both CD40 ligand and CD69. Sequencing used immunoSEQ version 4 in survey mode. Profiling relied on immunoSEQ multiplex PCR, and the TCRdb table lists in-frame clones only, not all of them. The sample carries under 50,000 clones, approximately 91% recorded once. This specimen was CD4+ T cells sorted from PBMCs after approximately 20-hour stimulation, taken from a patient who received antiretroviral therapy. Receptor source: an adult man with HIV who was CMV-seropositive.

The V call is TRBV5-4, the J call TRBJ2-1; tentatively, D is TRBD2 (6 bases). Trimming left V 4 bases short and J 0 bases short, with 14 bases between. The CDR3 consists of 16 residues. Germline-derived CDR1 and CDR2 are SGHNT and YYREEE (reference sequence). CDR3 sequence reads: CASSGGSGRSYNEQFF. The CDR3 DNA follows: TGTGCCAGCAGCGGGGGGAGCGGCCGCTCCTACAATGAGCAGTTCTTC.

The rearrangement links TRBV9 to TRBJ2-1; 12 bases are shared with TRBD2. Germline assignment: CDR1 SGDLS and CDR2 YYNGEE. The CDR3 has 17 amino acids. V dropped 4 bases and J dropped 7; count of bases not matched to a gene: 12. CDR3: CASSPWASGGAGNEQFF. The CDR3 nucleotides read TGTGCCAGCAGCCCATGGGCTAGCGGGGGGGCCGGTAATGAGCAGTTCTTC.

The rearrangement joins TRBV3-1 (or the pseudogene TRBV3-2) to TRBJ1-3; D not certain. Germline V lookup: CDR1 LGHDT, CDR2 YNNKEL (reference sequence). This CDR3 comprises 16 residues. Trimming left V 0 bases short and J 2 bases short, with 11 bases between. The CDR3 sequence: CASSQEFRGPGNTIYF. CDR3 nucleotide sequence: TGTGCCAGCAGCCAAGAGTTCCGTGGACCTGGAAACACCATATATTTT.

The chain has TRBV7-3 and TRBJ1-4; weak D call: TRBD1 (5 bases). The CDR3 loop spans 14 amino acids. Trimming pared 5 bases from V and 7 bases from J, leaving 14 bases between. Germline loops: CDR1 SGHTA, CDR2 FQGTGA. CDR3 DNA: TGTGCCAGCAGCACGGGGCTAAGGGGTGAAAAACTGTTTTTT. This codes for CASSTGLRGEKLFF.

The CDR3 region is CASSPRDRNNSPLHF. Written as DNA, the CDR3 is TGTGCCAGCAGCCCCCGGGACAGAAATAATTCACCCCTCCACTTT. V and J are TRBV3-1 (or the pseudogene TRBV3-2) and TRBJ1-6, with 7 bases matching TRBD1. Trimming cost V 4 bases and J 5 bases; bases outside gene matches: 5. Germline assignment: CDR1 LGHDT and CDR2 YNNKEL (reference sequence). The CDR3 is 15 amino acids.

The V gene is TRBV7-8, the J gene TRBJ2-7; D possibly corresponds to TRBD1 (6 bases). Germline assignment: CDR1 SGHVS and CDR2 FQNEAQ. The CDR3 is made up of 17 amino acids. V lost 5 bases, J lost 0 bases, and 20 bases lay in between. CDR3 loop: CASSLTGGPLSSYEQYF. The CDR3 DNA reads TGTGCCAGCAGCCTGACAGGCGGTCCCCTGAGCTCCTACGAGCAGTACTTC.

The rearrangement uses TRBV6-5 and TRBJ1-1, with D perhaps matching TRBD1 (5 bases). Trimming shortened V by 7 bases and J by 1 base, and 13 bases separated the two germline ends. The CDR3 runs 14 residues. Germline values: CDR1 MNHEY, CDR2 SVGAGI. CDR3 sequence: CASIDPGPNTEAFF. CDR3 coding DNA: TGTGCCAGCATAGACCCGGGACCGAACACTGAAGCTTTCTTT.

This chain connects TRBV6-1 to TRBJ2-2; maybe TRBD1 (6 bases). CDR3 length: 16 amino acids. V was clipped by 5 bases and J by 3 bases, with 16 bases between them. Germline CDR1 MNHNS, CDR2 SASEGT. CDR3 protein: CASSQDRPRYTGELFF. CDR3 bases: TGTGCCAGCAGTCAAGACAGGCCGCGGTACACCGGGGAGCTGTTTTTT.

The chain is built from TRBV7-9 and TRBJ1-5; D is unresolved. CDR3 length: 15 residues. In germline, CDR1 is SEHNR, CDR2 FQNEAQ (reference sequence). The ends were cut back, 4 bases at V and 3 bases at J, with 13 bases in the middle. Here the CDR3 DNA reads TGTGCCAGCAGCTCCGGGCTTTTCCCCAATCAGCCCCAGCATTTT. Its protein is CASSSGLFPNQPQHF.

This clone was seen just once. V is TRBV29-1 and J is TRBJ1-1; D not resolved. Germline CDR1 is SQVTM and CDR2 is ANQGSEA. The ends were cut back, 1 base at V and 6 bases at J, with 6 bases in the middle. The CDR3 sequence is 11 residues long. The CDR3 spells CSVEAPAEAFF. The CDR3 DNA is TGCAGCGTTGAAGCCCCAGCTGAAGCTTTCTTT.

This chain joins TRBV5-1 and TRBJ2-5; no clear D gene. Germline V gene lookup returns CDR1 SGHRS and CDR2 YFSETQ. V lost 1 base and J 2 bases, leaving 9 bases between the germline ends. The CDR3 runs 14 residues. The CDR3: CASSLSPLQETQYF. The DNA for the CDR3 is TGCGCCAGCAGCTTGTCCCCCCTGCAAGAGACCCAGTACTTC.

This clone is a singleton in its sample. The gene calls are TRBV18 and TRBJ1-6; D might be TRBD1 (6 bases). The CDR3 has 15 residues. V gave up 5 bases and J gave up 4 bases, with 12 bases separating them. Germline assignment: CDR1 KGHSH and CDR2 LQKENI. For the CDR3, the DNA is TGTGCCAGCTCAACGGGGACAATATATAATTCACCCCTCCACTTT. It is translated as CASSTGTIYNSPLHF.

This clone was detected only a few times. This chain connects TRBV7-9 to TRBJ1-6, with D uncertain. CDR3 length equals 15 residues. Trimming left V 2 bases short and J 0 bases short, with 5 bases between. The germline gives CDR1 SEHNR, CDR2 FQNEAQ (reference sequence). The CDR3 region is CASSLSSSYNSPLHF. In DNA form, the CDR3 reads TGTGCCAGCAGCTTATCAAGCTCCTATAATTCACCCCTCCACTTT.

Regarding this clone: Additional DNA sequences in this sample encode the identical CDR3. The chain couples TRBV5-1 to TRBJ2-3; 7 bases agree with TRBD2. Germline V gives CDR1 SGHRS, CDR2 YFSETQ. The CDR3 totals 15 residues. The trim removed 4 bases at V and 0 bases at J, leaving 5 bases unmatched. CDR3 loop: CASSLAGVSTDTQYF. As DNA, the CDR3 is TGCGCCAGCAGCCTGGCGGGGGTCAGCACAGATACGCAGTATTTT.

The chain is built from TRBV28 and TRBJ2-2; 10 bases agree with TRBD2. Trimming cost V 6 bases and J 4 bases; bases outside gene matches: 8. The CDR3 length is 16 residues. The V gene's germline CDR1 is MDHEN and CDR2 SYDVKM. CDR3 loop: CASRRTGTSVTGELFF. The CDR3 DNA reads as TGTGCCAGCAGGCGGACCGGGACTAGCGTCACCGGGGAGCTGTTTTTT.

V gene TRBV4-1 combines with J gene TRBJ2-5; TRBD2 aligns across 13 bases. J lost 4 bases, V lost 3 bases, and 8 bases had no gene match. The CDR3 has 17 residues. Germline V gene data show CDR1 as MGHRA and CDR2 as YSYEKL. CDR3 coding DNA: TGCGCCAGCAGCCATGGAGGGACTAGCGGGGTGGGAGAGACCCAGTACTTC. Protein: CASSHGGTSGVGETQYF.

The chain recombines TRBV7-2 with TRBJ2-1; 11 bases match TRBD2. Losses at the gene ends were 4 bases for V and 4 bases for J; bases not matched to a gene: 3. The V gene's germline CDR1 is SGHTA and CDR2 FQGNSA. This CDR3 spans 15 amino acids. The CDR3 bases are TGTGCCAGCAGCTCATTAGCGGGGGGGTACAATGAGCAGTTCTTC. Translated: CASSSLAGGYNEQFF.